This is a list of T cell receptor beta chains from one sample in a study of blood T cell repertoires in COVID-19. Measured with immunoSEQ multiplex PCR; TCRdb has only the in-frame clones, and not every one. Of 150,000 to 200,000 clones listed, around 86% are singletons. Sequenced sample: PBMCs or T cells enriched from blood (not recorded which). Receptors were obtained from a woman aged 25 to 45 who had recovered from COVID-19. Both conserved end residues are part of each CDR3. A D gene is named only where the DNA matches it firmly. The size of a clone is reported for some rows only, either as once, few or many, or as a class for expanded clones.

d_call,v_call,j_call,clone_size,cdr3_nt,cdr3_aa
TRBD2,TRBV24-1,TRBJ2-3,NA,TGTGCCACACAGGACGCGGGAGATCCCGCAGATACGCAGTATTTT,CATQDAGDPADTQYF
NA,TRBV29-1,TRBJ1-4,NA,TGCAGCGTCTCGGGGGGAGGGGTAACTAATGAAAAACTGTTTTTT,CSVSGGGVTNEKLFF
TRBD1,TRBV6-1,TRBJ1-2,NA,TGTGCCAGCAGTGGACGACGACAGGGGCAGTATCCTGGCTACACCTTC,CASSGRRQGQYPGYTF
TRBD1,TRBV25-1,TRBJ2-7,NA,TGTGCCAGCAGTCCTCCCGGGACAGGACTCTACGAGCAGTACTTC,CASSPPGTGLYEQYF
NA,TRBV19,TRBJ1-5,NA,TGTGCCAGTAGTGGGGCGAACCTTAATCAGCCCCAGCATTTT,CASSGANLNQPQHF
NA,TRBV11-3,TRBJ1-1,once,TGTGCCAGCAGCTTAGAGTCTGGGGGGGAAGCTTTCTTT,CASSLESGGEAFF
TRBD2,TRBV30,TRBJ2-5,NA,TGTGCCTGGAGTACATCCAGACTAGCGGGGACCCAAGAGACCCAGTACTTC,CAWSTSRLAGTQETQYF
NA,TRBV28,TRBJ1-5,NA,TGTGCCAGCAGTCGAACTGTTAGCAATCAGCCCCAGCATTTT,CASSRTVSNQPQHF
TRBD2,TRBV2,TRBJ2-2,medium-sized,TGTGCCAGCATGGGCGGGAGAGGGACCGGGGAGCTGTTTTTT,CASMGGRGTGELFF
TRBD2,TRBV6-2/TRBV6-3,TRBJ2-7,NA,TGTGCCAGCAGTACCCCCATTAGCGGGCGGGAGGCCTACGAGCAGTACTTC,CASSTPISGREAYEQYF
NA,TRBV12-3/TRBV12-4,TRBJ2-7,few,TGTGCCAGCAGTTTAGAGGCGGGCTACGAGCAGTACTTC,CASSLEAGYEQYF
NA,TRBV6-5,TRBJ1-4,NA,TGTGGGACGAGGGTGCCGGAGAATGAAAAACTGTTTTTT,CGTRVPENEKLFF
NA,TRBV19,TRBJ2-1,once,TGTGCCAGTAGGGCTCGTGGGAGTAACAAAGAGCAGTTCTTC,CASRARGSNKEQFF
NA,TRBV4-1,TRBJ2-2,NA,TGCGCCAGCAGCCACCCCGGGGGACGGGTCACCGGGGAGCTGTTTTTT,CASSHPGGRVTGELFF
NA,TRBV5-1,TRBJ1-3,NA,TGCGCCAGCAGCTTGCAGGGGATCTCTGGAAACACCATATATTTT,CASSLQGISGNTIYF
TRBD2,TRBV5-1,TRBJ2-5,NA,TGCGCCAGCAGCTTGAAGCCGGGAGGAGAGACCCAGTACTTC,CASSLKPGGETQYF
NA,TRBV30,TRBJ2-1,NA,TGTGCCTGGAGTGCATACAATGAGCAGTTCTTC,CAWSAYNEQFF
TRBD2,TRBV9,TRBJ2-2,NA,TGTGCCAGCAGTGGACTAGCGTGGGGCACCGGGGAGCTGTTTTTT,CASSGLAWGTGELFF
TRBD2,TRBV3-1/TRBV3-2,TRBJ2-7,once,TGTGCCAGCAGCCAAGCAGTGGGACTAGCGGACTACGAGCAGTACTTC,CASSQAVGLADYEQYF
NA,TRBV21-1,TRBJ1-1,NA,TGTGCCAGCGACCCCACAGGGTTGCCTGAAGCTTTCTTT,CASDPTGLPEAFF
NA,TRBV4-1,TRBJ1-5,NA,TGCGCCAGCAGCCAAGTAGCTCCTTTGAGCAATCAGCCCCAGCATTTT,CASSQVAPLSNQPQHF
TRBD1,TRBV7-6,TRBJ1-3,few,TGTGCCAGCAGCGCGGACAGGACCTTCTCTGGAAACACCATATATTTT,CASSADRTFSGNTIYF
TRBD1,TRBV5-1,TRBJ1-2,NA,TGCGCCAGCAGCTTGGCCGGGACAGCGGACTATGGCTACACCTTC,CASSLAGTADYGYTF
TRBD1,TRBV11-2,TRBJ1-1,NA,TGTGCCAGCAGCCTGTGGGGAACAGGGGCCGCCGGGGCTGAAGCTTTCTTT,CASSLWGTGAAGAEAFF
NA,TRBV21-1,TRBJ2-5,NA,TGTGCCAGCACCCTCCACGGGGGACAGGGGTACTTC,CASTLHGGQGYF
NA,TRBV28,TRBJ2-7,NA,TGTGCCAGCACTGGTCTCCCTACGGTCTACGAGCAGTACTTC,CASTGLPTVYEQYF
NA,TRBV19,TRBJ1-1,NA,TGTGCCACTTCCGGGTACACTGAAGCTTTCTTT,CATSGYTEAFF
NA,TRBV6-5,TRBJ1-2,NA,TGTGCCACATACTACGACGGTAACTATGGCTACACCTTC,CATYYDGNYGYTF
NA,TRBV19,TRBJ2-2,few,TGTGCCAGTAGTATAAGTACTAGAGGCACCGGGGAGCTGTTTTTT,CASSISTRGTGELFF
NA,TRBV13,TRBJ2-1,NA,TGTGCCAGCAGCTTAGGCCTAGGGCTAGCATACTACAATGAGCAGTTCTTC,CASSLGLGLAYYNEQFF
TRBD1,TRBV18,TRBJ1-5,NA,TGTGCCAGCTCACCGGAAATGCTACAGGGGGCAAGCAATCAGCCCCAGCATTTT,CASSPEMLQGASNQPQHF
TRBD1,TRBV10-1,TRBJ2-6,NA,TGCGCCAGCCCCGGGACAGTTGGGTCCGGGGCCAACGTCCTGACTTTC,CASPGTVGSGANVLTF
NA,TRBV10-1,TRBJ2-3,NA,TGCGCCAGCAGTGAGTACGGTGGAGACACAGATACGCAGTATTTT,CASSEYGGDTDTQYF
TRBD2,TRBV4-1,TRBJ2-6,NA,TGCGCCAGCAGCCAAGATGGGGGGGGCTCTGGGGCCAACGTCCTGACTTTC,CASSQDGGGSGANVLTF
NA,TRBV29-1,TRBJ2-7,NA,TGCAGCGTTGAAGACGGGAGCTCCTACGAGCAGTACTTC,CSVEDGSSYEQYF
NA,TRBV28,TRBJ2-1,NA,TGTGCCAGTCCTAAGCTCGGGAAGGGCAATGAGCAGTTCTTC,CASPKLGKGNEQFF
TRBD2,TRBV2,TRBJ2-3,once,TGTGCCAGCAGTGGAGTTCTGGCGGGAGTGTTCACAGATACGCAGTATTTT,CASSGVLAGVFTDTQYF
NA,TRBV27,TRBJ2-3,NA,TGTGCCAGCAGGCTCGGGACTAGCACAGATACGCAGTATTTT,CASRLGTSTDTQYF
NA,TRBV28,TRBJ1-2,NA,TGTGCCAGCAGTCCCCAGAGGCTAGGTGGCTACACCTTC,CASSPQRLGGYTF
TRBD2,TRBV29-1,TRBJ2-1,NA,TGCAGCGTTGAAGATTGGGGACTAGCGGGCGACACCTCCTACAATGAGCAGTTCTTC,CSVEDWGLAGDTSYNEQFF
NA,TRBV5-1,TRBJ2-2,NA,TGCGCCAGCAGCTTGAGACAGGACGGGGAGCTGTTTTTT,CASSLRQDGELFF
NA,TRBV10-3,TRBJ2-7,NA,TGTGCCATCAGTGAACGACTGCTATCTCACGAGCAGTACTTC,CAISERLLSHEQYF
TRBD2,TRBV7-8,TRBJ2-7,NA,TGTGCCAGCAGCTTAGTGGGGGGCGGACTAGCGGGAGGAAAGCAGTACTTC,CASSLVGGGLAGGKQYF
NA,TRBV5-8,TRBJ1-5,once,TGTGCCAGCAGCGCGCAACAGGGAAACAATCAGCCCCAGCATTTT,CASSAQQGNNQPQHF
TRBD1,TRBV6-4,TRBJ1-1,once,TGTGCCAGCAGTGACTCGGACAGGGGGGTCGCTGAAGCTTTCTTT,CASSDSDRGVAEAFF
TRBD1,TRBV28,TRBJ1-4,NA,TGTGCCAGCACCGGGACAGTTACCCTCGTGGATGAAAAACTGTTTTTT,CASTGTVTLVDEKLFF
NA,TRBV4-1,TRBJ1-1,NA,TGCGCCAGCAGCCAAGAAGGGGCAGGGCTAGCTTTCTTT,CASSQEGAGLAFF
TRBD2,TRBV4-1,TRBJ2-7,NA,TGCGCCAGCAGCCTACTAGCGGGAGAAGGGAACGAGCAGTACTTC,CASSLLAGEGNEQYF
TRBD1,TRBV6-5,TRBJ1-4,NA,TGTGCCAGCAGACGACAGGGTAGTGAAAAACTGTTTTTT,CASRRQGSEKLFF
TRBD2,TRBV5-1,TRBJ2-1,NA,TGCGCCAGCAGCAATACCCCGACTAGCGGGAGCCAATTACACAATGAGCAGTTCTTC,CASSNTPTSGSQLHNEQFF
TRBD1,TRBV19,TRBJ2-7,NA,TGTGCCAGTGGGACAGGGGGCTACGAGCAGTACTTC,CASGTGGYEQYF
NA,TRBV3-1/TRBV3-2,TRBJ1-1,NA,TGTGCCAGCAGCCAAGATGGGAGGGGGACTGAAGCTTTCTTT,CASSQDGRGTEAFF
TRBD1,TRBV20-1,TRBJ2-2,NA,TGCAGTGCTAGTGGGCAGGGGGCCGGGGAGCTGTTTTTT,CSASGQGAGELFF
NA,TRBV7-8,TRBJ2-1,NA,TGTGCCAGCAGCTTGAATCCAACGGGGGCCTACAATGAGCAGTTCTTC,CASSLNPTGAYNEQFF
TRBD2,TRBV5-1,TRBJ2-3,NA,TGCGCCAGCAGCTCCAGACTAGCGGGGCTCACAGATACGCAGTATTTT,CASSSRLAGLTDTQYF
NA,TRBV29-1,TRBJ1-2,NA,TGCAGCGTTCAGGCAGGGCTTGACTATGGCTACACCTTC,CSVQAGLDYGYTF
NA,TRBV2,TRBJ2-1,NA,TGTGCCAGCAAGTCGATCAGCTCCTACAATGAGCAGTTCTTC,CASKSISSYNEQFF